The clone carrying this T cell receptor beta chain turned up a few times. Here immunoSEQ multiplex PCR was the method, and the copy in TCRdb shows in-frame clones only, minus some. The sample has under 250,000 clones; approximately 91% are singletons. The sample is drawn from a study of blood T cell repertoires in COVID-19. Study in general: Acute and convalescent COVID-19 samples came from the United States, Italy and Spain. T cells, B-cell-depleted T cells, or PBMCs supplied cDNA or gDNA.

The CDR3 consists of 15 residues. The V end was cut by 0 bases, the J end by 10 bases, with 14 bases between. CDR1 is SGDLS, CDR2 YYNGEE, per germline. This chain joins TRBV9 and TRBJ1-6; tentative D call: TRBD1 (6 bases). The source of this sequence is a woman aged 55-70 years with acute or convalescent COVID-19. Sample: peripheral blood. The chain's CDR3 is CASSVASGDRSPLHF. The CDR3, as DNA: TGTGCCAGCAGCGTAGCTTCAGGGGATCGGTCACCCCTCCACTTT.